The 19 T cell receptor beta chains below were found in one sample sequenced in a study of blood T cell repertoires in COVID-19. Using immunoSEQ multiplex PCR, the repertoire was profiled, and TCRdb retains in-frame clones only, with some absent. This table has about 160,000 clones, roughly 85% appearing once. The sequenced material came from PBMCs or T cells enriched from blood (not recorded which). These receptors were collected from a man aged 55 to 70 who had recovered from COVID-19.

The chain carries TRBV12-3 or TRBV12-4 and TRBJ1-1; a possible D gene is TRBD1 (5 bases). Trimming cost V 2 bases and J 11 bases, with 15 bases left between them. The CDR3 sequence is 13 residues long. DNA for the CDR3: TGTGCCAGCAGTTTAAGCCAGGGATATGAGGCTTTCTTT. It is translated as CASSLSQGYEAFF.

The chain links TRBV20-1 to TRBJ2-7; 7 bases match TRBD2. The junction had 12 bases not matched to a gene; V was cut back by 3 bases and J by 4 bases. This CDR3 comprises 15 residues. CDR1 is DFQATT and CDR2 is SNEGSKA in the germline V gene (reference sequence). CDR3 amino acids: CSASSGGGRLYEQYF. CDR3 nucleotides: TGCAGTGCTAGTTCGGGGGGAGGCCGGCTTTACGAGCAGTACTTC.

The chain uses TRBV5-1 and TRBJ2-2; the D is unclear. CDR3 length: 14 residues. Trimming removed 2 bases at V and 0 bases at J, with 5 bases between. Germline V gene sequence: CDR1 SGHRS, CDR2 YFSETQ. CDR3 in amino acids: CASSLATNTGELFF. The CDR3 DNA is TGCGCCAGCAGCTTAGCGACGAACACCGGGGAGCTGTTTTTT.

This chain links TRBV19 with TRBJ2-1; D possibly corresponds to TRBD1 (5 bases). CDR1 is LNHDA, CDR2 SQIVND, per germline (reference sequence). This CDR3 has 16 amino acids. The V end lost 5 bases, the J end lost 3 bases, and 17 bases lay between the germline ends. The CDR3 DNA follows: TGTGCCAGTAGTGGGGCCCCAGTTGGGGTCTACAATGAGCAGTTCTTC. Amino acids: CASSGAPVGVYNEQFF.

The chain recombines TRBV18 with TRBJ1-3; D remains ambiguous. The CDR3 has 16 amino acids. The germline gives CDR1 KGHSH, CDR2 LQKENI. V was clipped by 2 bases and J by 0 bases, with 11 bases between them. The CDR3 sequence is CASSPDGRNSGNTIYF. The CDR3 DNA follows: TGTGCCAGCTCACCAGACGGGAGAAACTCTGGAAACACCATATATTTT.

This clone has more than one count but fewer than ten. The chain has TRBV5-4 and TRBJ2-7; TRBD2 agrees at 13 bases. The J segment lost 2 bases and the V segment lost 4 bases, leaving 3 bases of the junction unmatched. Germline values: CDR1 SGHNT, CDR2 YYREEE (reference sequence). The CDR3 totals 15 residues. The CDR3 bases are TGTGCCAGCAGCGCGGGACTAGCGGGGACCTACGAGCAGTACTTC. Translated: CASSAGLAGTYEQYF.

The chain employs TRBV7-2 and TRBJ1-2; the D is unclear. This CDR3 spans 15 amino acids. Between the trimmed V and J ends, which lost 4 bases and 5 bases, there was a span of 17 bases. Germline CDR1 reads SGHTA; CDR2 reads FQGNSA. CDR3 nucleotides: TGTGCCAGCAGCTCAGTCAGGCCTCCCCGTTATGGCTACACCTTC. Protein sequence: CASSSVRPPRYGYTF.

The chain is built from TRBV3-1 (or the pseudogene TRBV3-2) and TRBJ1-1; D uncertain. Germline lookup yields CDR1 LGHDT and CDR2 YNNKEL (reference sequence). This CDR3 spans 14 amino acids. V shed 4 bases and J shed 4 bases, with 13 bases lying between them. The CDR3: CASSRAGDGTEAFF. CDR3 nucleotide sequence: TGTGCCAGCAGCCGGGCGGGAGATGGCACTGAAGCTTTCTTT.

This chain links TRBV3-1 (or the pseudogene TRBV3-2) with TRBJ1-5; tentatively, D is TRBD1 (6 bases). Trimming took off 3 bases at V and 3 bases at J, with 9 bases between the two ends. Germline CDR1 LGHDT, CDR2 YNNKEL (reference sequence). CDR3 length: 14 residues. CDR3 amino acids: CASSHSGDNQPQHF. Here the CDR3 DNA reads TGTGCCAGCAGCCATTCAGGGGACAATCAGCCCCAGCATTTT.

This rearrangement joins TRBV29-1 to TRBJ2-1; 12 bases are shared with TRBD2. There are 16 residues in the CDR3. Germline CDR1 and CDR2: SQVTM and ANQGSEA. V lost 5 bases and J lost 1; bases outside the gene matches: 6. DNA of the CDR3: TGCAGCGTTAAACTAGCGGGAGGTCGGTCCTACAATGAGCAGTTCTTC. Its translation: CSVKLAGGRSYNEQFF.

This sequence joins TRBV6-5 and TRBJ2-3; 7 nucleotides agree with TRBD1. The ends lost 4 bases at V and 2 bases at J; junction bases unmatched: 6. The CDR3 covers 15 residues. The germline V gene has CDR1 MNHEY and CDR2 SVGAGI. The CDR3 region is CASSLDRVATDTQYF. The CDR3 DNA sequence: TGTGCCAGCAGTTTAGACAGGGTTGCCACAGATACGCAGTATTTT.

The gene calls are TRBV5-1 and TRBJ1-1; perhaps TRBD1 as D (5 bases). Germline assignment: CDR1 SGHRS and CDR2 YFSETQ. Trimming cost V 3 bases and J 6 bases, with 12 bases left between them. This CDR3 contains 13 residues. As DNA, the CDR3 is TGCGCCAGCAGCTGGCAGGGAAGCCCTGAAGCTTTCTTT. Protein sequence: CASSWQGSPEAFF.

This chain joins TRBV3-1 (or the pseudogene TRBV3-2) and TRBJ1-1; no firm D call. V was shortened by 1 base and J by 8 bases, with 11 bases between the two germline ends. Germline loops: CDR1 LGHDT, CDR2 YNNKEL (reference sequence). The CDR3 runs 13 residues. The CDR3 loop is CASSQVLGVEAFF. As DNA, the CDR3 is TGTGCCAGCAGCCAAGTGCTGGGAGTCGAAGCTTTCTTT.

The rearrangement links TRBV19 to TRBJ1-1; 9 positions agree with TRBD1. V lost 6 bases, J lost 1 base, and 6 bases stayed unmatched. Germline V CDR1 and CDR2: LNHDA, SQIVND (reference sequence). The CDR3 has 15 residues. CDR3 protein: CASSRRTGENTEAFF. In DNA, the CDR3 is TGTGCCAGTAGCCGAAGGACAGGGGAGAACACTGAAGCTTTCTTT.

This sequence joins TRBV7-2 and TRBJ2-3, with TRBD2 matching over 9 bases. The V gene's germline CDR1 is SGHTA and CDR2 FQGNSA. V trimming: 5 bases; J trimming: 1 base; junction bases outside the gene matches: 7. The CDR3 is 16 residues long. The CDR3 sequence is CASSGGGLARTDTQYF. Written as DNA, the CDR3 is TGTGCCAGCAGCGGGGGGGGACTAGCTCGCACAGATACGCAGTATTTT.

V and J are TRBV11-1 and TRBJ2-3; 7 bases map to TRBD2. Per the germline V gene, CDR1 is SGHAT and CDR2 is FQDESV (reference sequence). The CDR3 covers 16 residues. Unmatched junction bases numbered 6, after V lost 1 base and J lost 2 bases. The CDR3 loop reads CASSLEGGGYTDTQYF. In DNA form, the CDR3 reads TGTGCCAGCAGCTTAGAAGGCGGGGGTTACACAGATACGCAGTATTTT.

The chain recombines TRBV7-8 with TRBJ1-1; 8 nucleotides align to TRBD1. The length of the CDR3 is 17 residues. Losses at the gene ends were 5 bases for V and 0 bases for J; bases not matched to a gene: 11. Germline V gene sequence: CDR1 SGHVS, CDR2 FQNEAQ. The CDR3 bases are TGTGCCAGCAGCCCCCGTGACAGGGGTAGGGTGAACACTGAAGCTTTCTTT. Translating gives CASSPRDRGRVNTEAFF.

This chain connects TRBV7-9 to TRBJ1-5; TRBD1 agrees at 7 bases. The CDR3 has 16 amino acids. The V gene's germline CDR1 is SEHNR and CDR2 FQNEAQ (reference sequence). The junction had 7 bases not matched to a gene; V was cut back by 3 bases and J by 2 bases. The CDR3: CASSLGTGVGNQPQHF. As DNA, the CDR3 is TGTGCCAGCAGCTTGGGAACAGGGGTAGGCAATCAGCCCCAGCATTTT.

The rearrangement links TRBV9 to TRBJ1-4, with 10 bases that match TRBD1. The CDR3 extends over 14 amino acids. V was clipped by 4 bases and J by 5 bases; unmatched bases: 2. The germline gives CDR1 SGDLS, CDR2 YYNGEE. The CDR3 is CASSTGQGNEKLFF. The CDR3 coding sequence is TGTGCCAGCAGCACGGGACAGGGGAATGAAAAACTGTTTTTT.